The clone carrying this TCR beta chain was seen just once. The CDR3 extends over 16 amino acids. Trimming removed 4 bases from V and 5 bases from J, with 18 bases in between. Germline CDR1 SGDLS, CDR2 YYNGEE. The record originates from a study of blood T cell repertoires in COVID-19. During active infection, Seattle patients enrolled and were then monitored through disease. In the source study's methods: It was from reference gene primer amplification that nucleated cell counts were estimated. Clones were sequenced by immunoSEQ multiplex PCR, and TCRdb holds only the in-frame ones, with some missing. V and J calls and clone size are copied from that table; D and trimming were computed from the DNA. This table has 150,000 to 200,000 clones, approximately 81% appearing once.

Sample: peripheral blood. This TCR was sampled from a woman in her sixties or seventies with COVID-19, enrolled during active disease. The rearrangement links TRBV9 to TRBJ2-2; tentative D call: TRBD2 (7 bases). In DNA, the CDR3 is TGTGCCAGCAGCTCCGTCGGGGGGCAAGGTACCGGGGAGCTGTTTTTT. Translation: CASSSVGGQGTGELFF.